This TCR beta chain was obtained from a study of T cells in Graves' hyperthyroidism and ophthalmopathy. Study-wide results and caveats: Most clonotypes expanded in thyroid above 0.001 were likewise present in blood.

A patient was excluded if there was uncontrolled infection, other autoimmune disease, pregnancy or lactation. The CDR3 sequence is 14 residues long. Per germline, CDR1 DFQATT and CDR2 SNEGSKA (reference sequence). Deletions cut 0 bases from V and 4 bases from J, with 12 bases between. Amplified TCR beta CDR3 regions came from RNA transcripts. During a first-round RT-PCR of the TCR CDR3, the HTBI primer set was used. TCRdb passed the multiplex PCR reads through MiXCR, listing each CDR3 protein once. This repertoire shows about 600,000 distinct CDR3 sequences, more than 15% found once; its top ten account for roughly 3.3%. Many counts were recorded for this clonotype. Its specificity is not known.

This clonotype was obtained from a woman aged 40 to 50 with Graves' ophthalmopathy. The sample consisted of blood. The chain combines TRBV20-1 with TRBJ1-2; D gene ambiguous. This CDR3 is CSARDRAAIYGYTF. In DNA form, the CDR3 reads TGCAGTGCTAGAGATCGGGCGGCTATCTATGGCTACACCTTC.